The clone carrying this T cell receptor (beta chain) was seen a handful of times. The target antigen is unknown. Preparing the TCRbeta library involved the use of unique molecular identifiers. TCRdb called the PCR reads again in MiXCR, with one record for every CDR3 protein. The sample gives hundreds of thousands of distinct CDR3 sequences, almost 8% of which show up once; over 7.5% is in the top ten. This CDR3 spans 14 amino acids. Germline V gives CDR1 SGHKS, CDR2 YYEKEE (reference sequence). Between the trimmed V and J ends, which lost 1 base and 5 bases, there was a span of 12 bases. The sample originates from a study of T-cell reconstitution after alpha-beta-depleted transplantation in children. Study-wide results and caveats: Fresh T-cell production supplied most of the T-cell counts and diversity seen one year after transplant. It was reported that alpha-beta T cells came from several hundred expanded graft clones (about two months after transplant).

The sequencing here drew on peripheral blood, taken 360 days after TCRalphabeta/CD19-depleted stem cell transplant. The source of this sequence is a female patient between 2 and 15 years old who had a stem cell transplant for Fanconi anemia, so the T cells may come from the graft donor. This chain connects TRBV5-5 to TRBJ1-1; D remains ambiguous. The CDR3 protein is CASSLRGLATEAFF. The CDR3 nucleotides are TGTGCCAGCAGCTTGCGTGGCCTGGCAACTGAAGCTTTCTTT.